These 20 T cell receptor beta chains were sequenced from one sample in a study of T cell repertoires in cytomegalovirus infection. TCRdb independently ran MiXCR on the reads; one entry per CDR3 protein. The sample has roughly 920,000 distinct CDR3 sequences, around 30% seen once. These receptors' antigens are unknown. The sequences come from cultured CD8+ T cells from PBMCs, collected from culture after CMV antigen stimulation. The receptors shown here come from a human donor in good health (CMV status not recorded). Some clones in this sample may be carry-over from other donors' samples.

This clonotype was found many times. CDR3: CASSPQGEGANVLTF. CDR3 nucleotides: TGTGCCAGCAGCCCGCAGGGGGAAGGAGCCAACGTCCTGACTTTC. This chain uses TRBV7-6 with TRBJ2-6, with 7 bases that match TRBD1. Germline-derived CDR1 and CDR2 are SGHVS and FNYEAQ. CDR3 length: 15 residues. With V trimmed by 5 bases and J by 7 bases, 8 bases remained unmatched.

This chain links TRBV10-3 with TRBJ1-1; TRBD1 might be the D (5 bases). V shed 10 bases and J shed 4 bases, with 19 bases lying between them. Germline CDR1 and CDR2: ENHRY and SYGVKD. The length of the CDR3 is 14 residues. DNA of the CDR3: TGTGCCACCGTCGTTGAATGGGGCGCCACTGAAGCTTTCTTT. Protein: CATVVEWGATEAFF.

CDR3 sequence: CASNFGGGPEAFF. CDR3 nucleotide sequence: TGTGCCAGCAACTTCGGCGGGGGACCTGAAGCTTTCTTT. The rearrangement uses TRBV5-4 and TRBJ1-1, with a tentative D call TRBD1 (5 bases). V was clipped by 6 bases and J by 6 bases, with 15 bases between them. This CDR3 region has 13 residues. Germline V gene lookup returns CDR1 SGHNT and CDR2 YYREEE (reference sequence).

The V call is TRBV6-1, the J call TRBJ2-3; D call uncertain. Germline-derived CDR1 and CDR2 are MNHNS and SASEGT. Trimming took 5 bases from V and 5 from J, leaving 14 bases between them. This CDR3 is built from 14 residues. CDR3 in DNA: TGTGCCAGCAGTTATTTAACAGATGGAGATACGCAGTATTTT. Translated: CASSYLTDGDTQYF.

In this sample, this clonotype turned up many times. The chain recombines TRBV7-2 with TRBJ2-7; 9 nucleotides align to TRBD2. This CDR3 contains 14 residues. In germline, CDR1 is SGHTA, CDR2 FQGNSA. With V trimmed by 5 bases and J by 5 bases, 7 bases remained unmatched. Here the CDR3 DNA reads TGTGCCAGCAGCCGCGGGGGGGGCGGGAACGAGCAGTACTTC. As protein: CASSRGGGGNEQYF.

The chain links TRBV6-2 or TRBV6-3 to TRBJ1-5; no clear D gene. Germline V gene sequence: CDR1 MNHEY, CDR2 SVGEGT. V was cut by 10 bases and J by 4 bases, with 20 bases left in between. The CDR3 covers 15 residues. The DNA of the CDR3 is TGTGCCACCCTAAGCCTAGGGTGGGGAAATCAGCCCCAGCATTTT. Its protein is CATLSLGWGNQPQHF.

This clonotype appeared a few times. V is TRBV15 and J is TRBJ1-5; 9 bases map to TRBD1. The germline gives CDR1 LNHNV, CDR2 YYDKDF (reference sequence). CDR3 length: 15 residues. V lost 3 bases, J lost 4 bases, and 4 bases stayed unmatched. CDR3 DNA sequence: TGTGCCACCAGCAGGGGACAGGGAATGAATCAGCCCCAGCATTTT. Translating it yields CATSRGQGMNQPQHF.

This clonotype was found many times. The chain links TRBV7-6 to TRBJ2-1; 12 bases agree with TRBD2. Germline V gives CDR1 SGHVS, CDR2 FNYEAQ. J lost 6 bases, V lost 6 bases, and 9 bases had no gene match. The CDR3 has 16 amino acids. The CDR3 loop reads CASRDPSGGAINEQFF. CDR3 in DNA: TGTGCCAGCAGAGATCCTAGCGGGGGGGCCATCAATGAGCAGTTCTTC.

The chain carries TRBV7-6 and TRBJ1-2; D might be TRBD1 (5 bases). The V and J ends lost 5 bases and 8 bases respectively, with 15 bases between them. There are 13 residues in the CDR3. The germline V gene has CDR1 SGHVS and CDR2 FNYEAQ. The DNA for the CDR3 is TGTGCCAGCAGCCCAGAAAGGGGTGAGGGCTACACCTTC. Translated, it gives CASSPERGEGYTF.

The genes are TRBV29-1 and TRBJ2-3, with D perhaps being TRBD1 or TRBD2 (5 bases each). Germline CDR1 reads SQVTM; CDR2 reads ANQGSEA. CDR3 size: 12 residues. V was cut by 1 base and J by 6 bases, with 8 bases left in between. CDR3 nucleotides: TGCAGCGTTGAAGCGGGGCGGGATACGCAGTATTTT. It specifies CSVEAGRDTQYF.

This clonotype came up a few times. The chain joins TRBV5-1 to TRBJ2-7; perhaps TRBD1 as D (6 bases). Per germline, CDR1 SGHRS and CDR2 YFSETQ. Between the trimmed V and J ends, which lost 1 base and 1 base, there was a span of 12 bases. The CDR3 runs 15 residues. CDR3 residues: CASSLSQGASYEQYF. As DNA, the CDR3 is TGCGCCAGCAGCTTGTCACAGGGTGCATCCTACGAGCAGTACTTC.

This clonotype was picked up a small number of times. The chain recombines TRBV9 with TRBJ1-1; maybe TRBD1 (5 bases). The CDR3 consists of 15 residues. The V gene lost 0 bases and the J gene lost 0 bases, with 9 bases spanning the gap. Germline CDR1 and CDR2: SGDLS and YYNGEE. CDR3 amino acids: CASSVAAGMNTEAFF. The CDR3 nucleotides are TGTGCCAGCAGCGTAGCTGCAGGGATGAACACTGAAGCTTTCTTT.

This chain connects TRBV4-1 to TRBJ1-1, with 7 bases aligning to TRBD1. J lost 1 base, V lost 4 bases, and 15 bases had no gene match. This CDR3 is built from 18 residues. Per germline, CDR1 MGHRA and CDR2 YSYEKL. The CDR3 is CASSPYPAWDSQNTEAFF. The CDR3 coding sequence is TGCGCCAGCAGCCCCTATCCCGCCTGGGACAGCCAGAACACTGAAGCTTTCTTT.

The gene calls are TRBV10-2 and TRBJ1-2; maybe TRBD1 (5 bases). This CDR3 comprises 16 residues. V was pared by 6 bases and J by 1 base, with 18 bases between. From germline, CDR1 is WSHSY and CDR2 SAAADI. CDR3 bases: TGCGCCAGCAGCGACGACGTGGACACCCGTAACTATGGCTACACCTTC. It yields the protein CASSDDVDTRNYGYTF.

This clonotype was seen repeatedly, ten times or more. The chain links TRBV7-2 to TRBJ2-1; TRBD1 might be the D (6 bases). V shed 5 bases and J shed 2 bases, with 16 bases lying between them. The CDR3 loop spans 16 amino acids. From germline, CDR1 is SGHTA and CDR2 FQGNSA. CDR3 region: CASSPSDRFTYNEQFF. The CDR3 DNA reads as TGTGCCAGCAGCCCCTCCGACAGGTTCACCTACAATGAGCAGTTCTTC.

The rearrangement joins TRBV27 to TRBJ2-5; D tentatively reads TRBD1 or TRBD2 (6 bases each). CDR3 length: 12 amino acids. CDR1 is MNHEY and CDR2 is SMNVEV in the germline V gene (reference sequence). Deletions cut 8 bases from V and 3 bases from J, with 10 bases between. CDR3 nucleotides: TGTGCCAGCGGGGGGCGTAAAGAGACCCAGTACTTC. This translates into CASGGRKETQYF.

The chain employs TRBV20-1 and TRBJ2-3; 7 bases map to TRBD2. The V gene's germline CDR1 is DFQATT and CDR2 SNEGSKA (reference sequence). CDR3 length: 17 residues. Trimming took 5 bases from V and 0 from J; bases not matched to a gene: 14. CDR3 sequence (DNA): TGCAGTGCTCCTCCCGAGAAGGCGGGGGATAGCACAGATACGCAGTATTTT. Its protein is CSAPPEKAGDSTDTQYF.

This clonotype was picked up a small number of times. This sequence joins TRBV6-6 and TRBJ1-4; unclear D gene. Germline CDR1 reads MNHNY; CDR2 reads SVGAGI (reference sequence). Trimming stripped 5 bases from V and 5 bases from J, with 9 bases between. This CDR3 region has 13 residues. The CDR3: CASSHGVNEKLFF. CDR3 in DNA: TGTGCCAGCAGTCATGGTGTGAATGAAAAACTGTTTTTT.

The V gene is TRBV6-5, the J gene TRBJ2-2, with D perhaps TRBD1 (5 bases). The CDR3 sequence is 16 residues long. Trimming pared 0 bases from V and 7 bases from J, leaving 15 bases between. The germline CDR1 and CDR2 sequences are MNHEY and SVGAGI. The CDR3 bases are TGTGCCAGCAGTTACTCGGACACCCATTTGAGCGGGGAGCTGTTTTTT. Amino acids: CASSYSDTHLSGELFF.

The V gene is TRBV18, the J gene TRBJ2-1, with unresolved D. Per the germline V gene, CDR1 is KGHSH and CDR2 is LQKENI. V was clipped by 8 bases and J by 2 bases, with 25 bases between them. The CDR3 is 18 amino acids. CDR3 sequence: CASVTRFPPQRPYNEQFF. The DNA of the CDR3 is TGTGCCAGCGTCACCAGGTTCCCCCCCCAGAGACCCTACAATGAGCAGTTCTTC.